This T cell receptor (beta chain) originates from a study of STAT3 mutations in large granular lymphocyte leukemia (dated by TCRdb to about 2019). About the investigation overall: About half of the T-LGLL patients who underwent longitudinal sequencing carried canonical activating STAT3 mutations. Patients were sequenced at roughly 4 time points on average, with the number of samplings per patient ranging from 2 to 8. As controls, the study also included longitudinal sequencing of a couple of patients with natural killer LGL leukemia. To reconstruct clonal hierarchy and dynamics, serial deep sequencing of TCRbeta CDR3 and STAT3 was performed in patients with T-cell large granular lymphocyte leukemia. From an initial cohort of 207 LGL patients, about 20 representative T-LGLL cases were selected for longitudinal TCRbeta and STAT3 sequencing. Over half of the T-LGLL patients were given one or more immunosuppressive therapy regimens, and around two fifths of the treated patients had a hematologic response. Findings and caveats that apply to the study as a whole: The linking of therapy response to changes in TCR clonal burden was complicated by variable intervals between samplings and differing treatment regimens. Because no samples were available when a clone first appeared, clonal expansion had to be inferred from samplings taken at other points. Since codominant clonotypes persisted in some patients, a small but highly pathogenic clone may have gone undetected. The burden of the dominant TCR clone was higher than the STAT3 mutant burden in several patients, which suggests that the STAT3 mutation arose secondarily inside a clone that had already expanded. At least one immunodominant TCRbeta clonotype was present in every T-LGLL patient, and multiple immunodominant subclonotypes appeared in about half of the T-LGLL patients. In about 30% of the 18 patients, TCR clonotype switching occurred after therapy, and every newly emerging clone was STAT3 wild type.

TCRbeta libraries were sequenced on an Illumina MiSeq, and an average of roughly 39,000 productive templates per sample was obtained. TCRbeta CDR3 libraries were generated with the immunoSEQ assay using multiplex PCR amplification. Per the original workflow: Repertoire diversity was computed as previously defined, with values near 0 indicating extremely monoclonal samples. The source is immuneACCESS, and TCRdb retained only in-frame sequences with V and J called. Part of the clones is not carried over; for the studies checked, unresolved V genes explain less than half of this, and the remainder is unexplained. V and J calls and clone size follow that table, whereas D and trimming were derived from the DNA. This sample is represented by 30,000 to 35,000 clones; about 74% of them were singletons. The biggest ten clones account for 30% of the sample. Trimming leaves V shorter by 5 bases and J shorter by 3 bases, with the junction holding 4 bases beyond the gene matches. CDR1 and CDR2 were assigned from the germline V gene as MNHNS and SASEGT. Spanning cysteine to phenylalanine, the CDR3 consists of 14 amino acids. Kept here is only the CDR3 DNA, which spans 42 bases and is read in frame from base 1.

This clone appeared a single time. No cognate antigen has been identified for it. The input lacks base qualities; no much larger clone sits a single base away. DNA was extracted from blood mononuclear cells, and the same DNA was used for both TCR and STAT3 sequencing. The chain joins TRBV6-1 to TRBJ1-5, and 7 junctional nucleotides match TRBD1. The sequence came from a woman aged 45-59 years with T-cell large granular lymphocyte leukemia. Some clones in this sample may be carry-over from other donors' samples. The age is the age at diagnosis. Material for sequencing was peripheral blood mononuclear cells. The CDR3 reads as follows: CASSRQGVNQPQHF. The DNA reads TGTGCCAGCAGTCGACAGGGCGTCAATCAGCCCCAGCATTTT.